The entry below describes one TCR beta chain. Trimming left V 5 bases short and J 8 bases short, with 15 bases between. The CDR3 consists of 13 residues. Germline V gives CDR1 MDHEN, CDR2 SYDVKM. Study processing details: Cell counts per sample came from amplifying reference gene primers. TCRdb's copy holds only in-frame clones and misses some; the assay was immunoSEQ multiplex PCR. V, J and clone size are taken as reported in that table, and D and trimming were inferred from the DNA itself. The sample lists some 260,000 clones, roughly 80% occurring once. This sample is part of a study of blood T cell repertoires in COVID-19. Study context: The origin of the acute and convalescent COVID-19 samples was the United States, Italy and Spain. PBMCs, B-cell-depleted T cells, or T cells were the source of the cDNA or gDNA that made up the material.

Sequencing input: peripheral blood. The rearrangement joins TRBV28 to TRBJ1-1; possible D gene TRBD1, 5 bases. This TCR came from a man aged 80 or over with acute or convalescent COVID-19. The CDR3 protein is CASSPGGVREAFF. DNA for the CDR3: TGTGCCAGCAGTCCGGGGGGGGTCAGAGAAGCTTTCTTT.